These T cell receptor beta chains were read from a single sample in a study of regulatory T cells in long-lasting Graves disease. From the multiplex PCR reads, TCRdb called clonotypes with MiXCR, one entry per CDR3 protein. The table records roughly 500,000 distinct CDR3 sequences, more than 20% of them present only once. The sequencing used peripheral blood mononuclear cells (PBMCs), collected when the disease was refractory, from a patient treated with antithyroid drugs. These receptors came from a female donor with Graves disease. The CDR3 runs from the conserved cysteine through the conserved F or W. The order of the fields is V gene, J gene, D gene, clone size, CDR3 protein, CDR3 DNA. The D gene is left open where the match is weak. Only some rows state a clone size, as once, few, many or a class for expanded clones.

v_call: TRBV11-3
j_call: TRBJ1-6
d_call: NA
clone_size: many
cdr3_aa: CASSERGNNSPLHF
cdr3_nt: TGTGCCAGCAGCGAACGGGGTAATAATTCACCCCTCCACTTT

v_call: TRBV5-8
j_call: TRBJ2-4
d_call: NA
clone_size: NA
cdr3_aa: CASSPLFGGAAKNIQYF
cdr3_nt: TGTGCCAGCAGCCCCCTTTTTGGGGGCGCGGCCAAAAACATTCAGTACTTC

v_call: TRBV18
j_call: TRBJ1-1
d_call: NA
clone_size: many
cdr3_aa: CASSSLSQQGGTEAFF
cdr3_nt: TGTGCCAGCTCATCGCTTTCGCAACAGGGAGGCACTGAAGCTTTCTTT

v_call: TRBV7-2
j_call: TRBJ2-2
d_call: NA
clone_size: few
cdr3_aa: CASSRTSGELFF
cdr3_nt: TGTGCCAGCAGCCGAACCTCCGGGGAGCTGTTTTTT

v_call: TRBV7-9
j_call: TRBJ1-2
d_call: TRBD1
clone_size: few
cdr3_aa: CASSVGTGGSYGYTF
cdr3_nt: TGTGCCAGCAGCGTGGGGACAGGGGGTAGCTATGGCTACACCTTC

v_call: TRBV27
j_call: TRBJ2-2
d_call: NA
clone_size: NA
cdr3_aa: CASSFYRDTGELFF
cdr3_nt: TGTGCCAGCAGTTTCTACAGGGACACCGGGGAGCTGTTTTTT

v_call: TRBV6-2/TRBV6-3
j_call: TRBJ2-7
d_call: NA
clone_size: NA
cdr3_aa: CASSSRTGLDEQYF
cdr3_nt: TGTGCCAGCAGTTCACGGACCGGATTGGACGAGCAGTACTTC

v_call: TRBV25-1
j_call: TRBJ2-2
d_call: NA
clone_size: NA
cdr3_aa: CASSDATGTHRVGELFF
cdr3_nt: TGTGCCAGCAGTGATGCGACCGGGACTCATCGGGTCGGGGAGCTGTTTTTT

v_call: TRBV24-1
j_call: TRBJ1-5
d_call: TRBD1
clone_size: NA
cdr3_aa: CATSERGQGGNQPQHF
cdr3_nt: TGTGCCACCAGTGAGCGGGGACAGGGAGGCAATCAGCCCCAGCATTTT

v_call: TRBV7-8
j_call: TRBJ2-2
d_call: NA
clone_size: many
cdr3_aa: CASSLVGNTGELFF
cdr3_nt: TGTGCCAGCAGCTTAGTAGGGAACACCGGGGAGCTGTTTTTT

v_call: TRBV28
j_call: TRBJ2-7
d_call: TRBD2
clone_size: many
cdr3_aa: CASSLSGRSYEQYF
cdr3_nt: TGTGCCAGCAGTTTGAGCGGGAGAAGCTACGAGCAGTACTTC

v_call: TRBV10-2
j_call: TRBJ2-7
d_call: TRBD2
clone_size: many
cdr3_aa: CASNPTSGRASYEQYF
cdr3_nt: TGCGCCAGCAACCCAACTAGCGGGAGAGCCTCCTACGAGCAGTACTTC

v_call: TRBV5-1
j_call: TRBJ2-5
d_call: NA
clone_size: NA
cdr3_aa: CASSLWGRSETQYF
cdr3_nt: TGCGCCAGCAGCTTGTGGGGGCGGTCAGAGACCCAGTACTTC

v_call: TRBV12-3/TRBV12-4
j_call: TRBJ1-5
d_call: NA
clone_size: many
cdr3_aa: CASSLGGDNQPQHF
cdr3_nt: TGTGCCAGCAGTTTGGGGGGGGACAATCAGCCCCAGCATTTT

v_call: TRBV28
j_call: TRBJ2-7
d_call: NA
clone_size: many
cdr3_aa: CASSLYSWKAYEQYF
cdr3_nt: TGTGCCAGCAGTTTATATAGCTGGAAAGCGTACGAGCAGTACTTC

v_call: TRBV12-5
j_call: TRBJ2-1
d_call: NA
clone_size: NA
cdr3_aa: CASGLAYGEQFF
cdr3_nt: TGTGCTAGTGGTTTGGCCTACGGTGAGCAGTTCTTC

v_call: TRBV27
j_call: TRBJ1-1
d_call: TRBD1
clone_size: few
cdr3_aa: CASSRLTGGKTEAFF
cdr3_nt: TGTGCCAGCAGTCGGTTGACAGGGGGCAAGACTGAAGCTTTCTTT

v_call: TRBV28
j_call: TRBJ1-1
d_call: NA
clone_size: many
cdr3_aa: CASTPRGSLNTEAFF
cdr3_nt: TGTGCCAGCACCCCGCGGGGGTCCTTGAACACTGAAGCTTTCTTT

v_call: TRBV7-6
j_call: TRBJ2-5
d_call: NA
clone_size: many
cdr3_aa: CASRETGNQETQYF
cdr3_nt: TGTGCCAGCAGAGAAACAGGGAACCAAGAGACCCAGTACTTC

v_call: TRBV13
j_call: TRBJ2-5
d_call: NA
clone_size: few
cdr3_aa: CASSSRGPGTQYF
cdr3_nt: TGTGCCAGCAGCTCCCGGGGCCCAGGGACCCAGTACTTC

v_call: TRBV3-2
j_call: TRBJ2-7
d_call: NA
clone_size: few
cdr3_aa: CASSRAPGRASYEQYF
cdr3_nt: TGTGCCAGCAGCCGAGCCCCCGGACGGGCATCCTACGAGCAGTACTTC

v_call: TRBV29-1
j_call: TRBJ1-3
d_call: NA
clone_size: NA
cdr3_aa: CSVGLRNTIYF
cdr3_nt: TGCAGCGTTGGACTCCGAAACACCATATATTTT

v_call: TRBV3-1
j_call: TRBJ2-7
d_call: NA
clone_size: NA
cdr3_aa: CASSQDQSPTYEQYF
cdr3_nt: TGTGCCAGCAGCCAAGATCAGAGCCCGACCTACGAGCAGTACTTC

v_call: TRBV27
j_call: TRBJ2-5
d_call: NA
clone_size: few
cdr3_aa: CASSLRDSLQETQYF
cdr3_nt: TGTGCCAGCAGTTTACGGGACTCCCTACAAGAGACCCAGTACTTC

v_call: TRBV7-2
j_call: TRBJ1-1
d_call: NA
clone_size: many
cdr3_aa: CASSPAGPTEAFF
cdr3_nt: TGTGCCAGCAGCCCAGCAGGGCCCACTGAAGCTTTCTTT

v_call: TRBV30
j_call: TRBJ2-3
d_call: NA
clone_size: NA
cdr3_aa: CAWSVGRGTTDTQYF
cdr3_nt: TGTGCCTGGAGTGTAGGTCGGGGCACCACAGATACGCAGTATTTT

v_call: TRBV6-1
j_call: TRBJ1-5
d_call: TRBD1
clone_size: NA
cdr3_aa: CASRRKGQVFDQPQHF
cdr3_nt: TGTGCCAGCAGGAGAAAAGGACAGGTCTTCGATCAGCCCCAGCATTTT

v_call: TRBV30
j_call: TRBJ1-3
d_call: NA
clone_size: NA
cdr3_aa: CAWSPWGGNSGNTIYF
cdr3_nt: TGTGCCTGGAGTCCCTGGGGGGGTAACTCTGGAAACACCATATATTTT

v_call: TRBV24-1
j_call: TRBJ2-1
d_call: TRBD1
clone_size: many
cdr3_aa: CATSAVTGEWDNEQFF
cdr3_nt: TGTGCCACCAGTGCCGTGACAGGGGAATGGGACAATGAGCAGTTCTTC

v_call: TRBV29-1
j_call: TRBJ2-7
d_call: TRBD1
clone_size: few
cdr3_aa: CSVEGTGGAYEQYF
cdr3_nt: TGCAGCGTTGAAGGGACAGGGGGGGCCTACGAGCAGTACTTC

v_call: TRBV27
j_call: TRBJ2-1
d_call: TRBD1
clone_size: many
cdr3_aa: CASSPGQGFEQFF
cdr3_nt: TGTGCCAGCAGTCCGGGACAGGGGTTTGAGCAGTTCTTC

v_call: TRBV6-5
j_call: TRBJ2-7
d_call: TRBD1
clone_size: many
cdr3_aa: CASSLRQGALREQYF
cdr3_nt: TGTGCCAGCAGTTTGAGACAGGGCGCCTTGAGAGAGCAGTACTTC

v_call: TRBV7-2
j_call: TRBJ1-3
d_call: NA
clone_size: NA
cdr3_aa: CANSPTGTARVDTIYF
cdr3_nt: TGTGCCAACAGCCCTACAGGGACGGCACGGGTGGACACCATATATTTT

v_call: TRBV7-7
j_call: TRBJ1-2
d_call: NA
clone_size: few
cdr3_aa: CASSRKNGYTF
cdr3_nt: TGTGCTAGCAGCAGGAAGAATGGCTACACCTTC

v_call: TRBV7-8
j_call: TRBJ1-2
d_call: NA
clone_size: many
cdr3_aa: CASSLAFRDSRSGGYTF
cdr3_nt: TGTGCCAGCAGCTTAGCGTTTAGGGACTCTCGTTCGGGCGGCTACACCTTC

v_call: TRBV19
j_call: TRBJ1-1
d_call: NA
clone_size: few
cdr3_aa: CASSIAVTEAFF
cdr3_nt: TGTGCCAGTAGTATCGCCGTGACTGAAGCTTTCTTT

v_call: TRBV7-6
j_call: TRBJ2-7
d_call: NA
clone_size: NA
cdr3_aa: CASSSPGTLEGEQYF
cdr3_nt: TGTGCCAGCAGCTCCCCCGGGACCCTCGAGGGCGAGCAGTACTTC

v_call: TRBV6-1
j_call: TRBJ1-4
d_call: NA
clone_size: many
cdr3_aa: CASSPSWGDNEKLFF
cdr3_nt: TGTGCCAGCAGTCCTTCGTGGGGAGATAATGAAAAACTGTTTTTT

v_call: TRBV9
j_call: TRBJ1-2
d_call: NA
clone_size: few
cdr3_aa: CASSVDPGINYGYTF
cdr3_nt: TGTGCCAGCAGCGTAGACCCAGGGATCAACTATGGCTACACCTTC

v_call: TRBV7-2
j_call: TRBJ1-2
d_call: NA
clone_size: many
cdr3_aa: CASSLGGQNYGYTF
cdr3_nt: TGTGCCAGCAGCTTGGGGGGGCAGAACTATGGCTACACCTTC